The next 22 T cell receptor beta chains were all read from a single sample in a study of CD8+CD57+ T cells in acquired aplastic anemia. Sequenced patients had shown CD8+CD57+ cell expansion by flow cytometry. Genomic DNA templated the TCR beta VDJ and CDR3 profiling. From the reads, TCRdb called clonotypes with MiXCR, one entry per CDR3 protein. The table has under 500,000 distinct CDR3 sequences, approximately 32% seen once. Sequencing was carried out using sorted CD4+, CD8+, or CD8+CD57+ T cells (not recorded which) from PBMCs. The receptors shown here come from a human donor with aplastic anemia.

A note on this clonotype: A read error may explain this, as a much larger clone is one base away. This chain connects TRBV2 to TRBJ1-1, with D unclear. The germline CDR1 and CDR2 sequences are SNHLY and FYNNEI. V shed 10 bases and J shed 1 base, with 16 bases lying between them. This CDR3 comprises 14 residues. CDR3 nucleotides: TGTGCCAACTTACGAGGGCTCCGGAACACTGAAGCTTTCTTT. Its translation is CANLRGLRNTEAFF. Filled out from reference TRBV2 and TRBJ1-1, the complete variable domain reads EPEVTQTPSHQVTQMGQEVILRCVPISNHLYFYWYRQILGQKVEFLVSFYNNEISEKSEIFDDQFSVERPDGSNFTLKIRSTKLEDSAMYFCANLRGLRNTEAFFGQGTRLTVV.

The V and J genes are TRBV29-1 and TRBJ1-5; maybe TRBD1 (6 bases). Trimming removed 6 bases at V and 11 bases at J, with 20 bases between. The germline CDR1 and CDR2 sequences are SQVTM and ANQGSEA. The CDR3 is made up of 13 amino acids. CDR3 protein: CSVDPGTFETQHF. The CDR3 coding sequence is TGCAGCGTCGACCCCGGGACATTCGAGACCCAGCATTTT.

The chain links TRBV25-1 to TRBJ2-1, with 7 nucleotides matching TRBD1. Germline V gene sequence: CDR1 MGHDK, CDR2 SYGVNS. Losses at the gene ends were 5 bases for V and 5 bases for J; bases not matched to a gene: 6. CDR3 length: 14 amino acids. CDR3 region: CASSTTGTDNEQFF. CDR3 DNA sequence: TGTGCCAGCAGTACCACCGGGACAGACAATGAGCAGTTCTTC.

Many counts were recorded for this clonotype. The chain carries TRBV14 and TRBJ1-2; weak D call: TRBD1 (6 bases). The length of the CDR3 is 16 residues. Looked up from germline, CDR1 is SGHDN and CDR2 is FVKESK. V was pared by 0 bases and J by 6 bases, with 17 bases between. DNA of the CDR3: TGTGCCAGCAGCCAAGATCTTGGGCAGGGGACCGATGGCTACACCTTC. Its translation: CASSQDLGQGTDGYTF.

This clonotype was seen ten or more times. This rearrangement joins TRBV15 to TRBJ1-2; 9 nucleotides line up with TRBD1. There are 17 residues in the CDR3. Unmatched junction bases numbered 12, after V lost 2 bases and J lost 5 bases. Germline V CDR1 and CDR2: LNHNV, YYDKDF (reference sequence). Written as DNA, the CDR3 is TGTGCCACCAGCAGAACCGGGACAGGGTCTTTTTTGTATGGCTACACCTTC. This codes for CATSRTGTGSFLYGYTF.

CDR3 amino acids: CSAPVQGGNEKLFF. CDR3 nucleotide sequence: TGCAGTGCACCGGTGCAGGGGGGTAATGAAAAACTGTTTTTT. This chain connects TRBV20-1 to TRBJ1-4; TRBD1 agrees at 7 bases. The CDR3 is 14 amino acids. V lost 6 bases and J lost 4; bases outside the gene matches: 8. Germline lookup yields CDR1 DFQATT and CDR2 SNEGSKA (reference sequence).

About this clonotype itself: A much more abundant neighbour one base away suggests this may be a read error. The V call is TRBV25-1, the J call TRBJ2-3, with D perhaps TRBD2 (5 bases). The CDR3 is made up of 14 amino acids. Per germline, CDR1 MGHDK and CDR2 SYGVNS. Deletions cut 8 bases from V and 4 bases from J, with 16 bases between. The CDR3 DNA reads as TGTGCCAGCGTTGAGGCTGGAGGCGCAGATACGCAGTATTTT. This translates into CASVEAGGADTQYF. Full variable domain (outside the CDR3, taken from reference TRBV25-1 and TRBJ2-3): EADIYQTPRYLVIGTGKKITLECSQTMGHDKMYWYQQDPGMELHLIHYSYGVNSTEKGDLSSESTVSRIRTEHFPLTLESARPSHTSQYLCASVEAGGADTQYFGPGTRLTVL.

This clonotype was seen at least ten times. The chain uses TRBV9 and TRBJ2-7; the match to TRBD2 covers 8 bases. The J segment lost 4 bases and the V segment lost 1 base, leaving 4 bases of the junction unmatched. Per germline, CDR1 SGDLS and CDR2 YYNGEE. This CDR3 has 14 residues. The DNA of the CDR3 is TGTGCCAGCAGCGTAAGCCAGCGGGGGTACGAGCAGTACTTC. Residues: CASSVSQRGYEQYF.

The chain joins TRBV11-2 to TRBJ2-7; no clear D. Germline V gene data show CDR1 as SGHAT and CDR2 as FQNNGV. Between the trimmed V and J ends, which lost 0 bases and 5 bases, there was a span of 14 bases. The CDR3 length is 15 residues. For the CDR3, the DNA is TGTGCCAGCAGCTTAGATCTTCCGCTATGTCACGAGCAGTACTTC. Residues: CASSLDLPLCHEQYF.

The rearrangement joins TRBV6-1 to TRBJ2-3, with 9 bases fitting TRBD2. V was clipped by 5 bases and J by 2 bases; unmatched bases: 8. Germline loops: CDR1 MNHNS, CDR2 SASEGT. This CDR3 spans 16 amino acids. In DNA, the CDR3 is TGTGCCAGCAGTCCCCTGCGGGGGGGACTCACAGATACGCAGTATTTT. It translates to CASSPLRGGLTDTQYF.

This clonotype is a singleton in its sample. The rearrangement uses TRBV6-1 and TRBJ1-2; no clear D gene. Trimming took 1 base from V and 8 from J, leaving 14 bases between them. From germline, CDR1 is MNHNS and CDR2 SASEGT. The CDR3 is 14 amino acids. The chain's CDR3 is CASSEVRSTLGYTF. CDR3 DNA: TGTGCCAGCAGTGAAGTCCGTAGTACATTAGGCTACACCTTC.

This clonotype was seen many times. This chain joins TRBV7-2 and TRBJ2-7; the match to TRBD2 covers 7 bases. Germline CDR1 is SGHTA and CDR2 is FQGNSA. This CDR3 has 14 residues. Unmatched junction bases numbered 6, after V lost 4 bases and J lost 3 bases. The CDR3 DNA reads as TGTGCCAGCAGCTACGGACTAGGGGACTACGAGCAGTACTTC. Translated: CASSYGLGDYEQYF. Full variable domain (remainder filled in from reference TRBV7-2 and TRBJ2-7): GAGVSQSPSNKVTEKGKDVELRCDPISGHTALYWYRQSLGQGLEFLIYFQGNSAPDKSGLPSDRFSAERTGGSVSTLTIQRTQQEDSAVYLCASSYGLGDYEQYFGPGTRLTVT.

There are many counts of this clonotype. This sequence joins TRBV7-2 and TRBJ1-1; D not certain. The V gene lost 5 bases and the J gene lost 1 base, with 5 bases spanning the gap. The length of the CDR3 is 12 residues. CDR1 and CDR2 (germline): SGHTA, FQGNSA. As DNA, the CDR3 is TGTGCCAGCAGCCCACGGAACACTGAAGCTTTCTTT. Amino acid sequence: CASSPRNTEAFF.

The sample holds many counts of this clonotype. The chain links TRBV11-1 to TRBJ2-7; 10 bases agree with TRBD1. Looked up from germline, CDR1 is SGHAT and CDR2 is FQDESV (reference sequence). The V and J ends lost 5 bases and 3 bases, in that order; junction bases with no gene match: 10. The CDR3 extends over 16 amino acids. CDR3 sequence: CASSLFAGQGSYEQYF. CDR3 coding DNA: TGTGCCAGCAGCCTCTTCGCGGGACAGGGGAGCTACGAGCAGTACTTC.

The chain couples TRBV7-3 to TRBJ1-2; D remains ambiguous. V was shortened by 5 bases and J by 4 bases, with 20 bases between the two germline ends. The CDR3 runs to 16 residues. Looked up from germline, CDR1 is SGHTA and CDR2 is FQGTGA. CDR3 DNA sequence: TGTGCCAGCAGCCCCTCCGTCTATCCTAGTCGCTATGGCTACACCTTC. Translation: CASSPSVYPSRYGYTF.

The CDR3 DNA sequence: TGTGCCAGCTCAGAGACCCTATCTGGGGCCAACGTCCTGACTTTC. It encodes CASSETLSGANVLTF. The chain combines TRBV18 with TRBJ2-6; D is undetermined. The CDR3 sequence is 15 residues long. Germline V gives CDR1 KGHSH, CDR2 LQKENI. The ends were cut back, 5 bases at V and 1 base at J, with 9 bases in the middle.

This chain links TRBV6-1 with TRBJ1-5; D not certain. V was pared by 6 bases and J by 6 bases, with 15 bases between. The germline V gene encodes CDR1 MNHNS and CDR2 SASEGT. The CDR3 totals 14 residues. The CDR3 protein is CASSGWVVIQPQHF. CDR3 bases: TGTGCCAGCAGCGGGTGGGTAGTTATTCAGCCCCAGCATTTT.

This clonotype was counted a few times. V gene TRBV6-2 or TRBV6-3 combines with J gene TRBJ2-7; 11 bases align to TRBD2. Germline V gene lookup returns CDR1 MNHEY and CDR2 SVGEGT. The junction had 7 bases not matched to a gene; V was cut back by 0 bases and J by 0 bases. The CDR3 runs to 18 residues. The CDR3 loop reads CASSYSRSGRVPSYEQYF. The DNA of the CDR3 is TGTGCCAGCAGTTACTCTCGTAGCGGGAGGGTACCCTCCTACGAGCAGTACTTC.

The rearrangement links TRBV19 to TRBJ2-3, with TRBD1 identical over 12 bases. The germline CDR1 and CDR2 sequences are LNHDA and SQIVND (reference sequence). The CDR3 loop spans 17 amino acids. Unmatched junction bases numbered 10, after V lost 6 bases and J lost 3 bases. CDR3 protein: CASSRYGTGGRTDTQYF. The DNA of the CDR3 is TGTGCCAGTAGCAGATACGGGACAGGGGGCAGAACAGATACGCAGTATTTT.

CDR3 protein: CSAERGGTDTQYF. The CDR3, as DNA: TGCAGTGCCGAGCGGGGGGGCACAGATACGCAGTATTTT. The chain employs TRBV20-1 and TRBJ2-3; 9 bases agree with TRBD2. This CDR3 spans 13 amino acids. Trimming removed 6 bases from V and 1 base from J; junction bases left unmatched: 2. Germline values: CDR1 DFQATT, CDR2 SNEGSKA (reference sequence).

This clonotype was seen more than once but under ten times. Being one base from a much bigger clone, this may be a read error. The genes are TRBV19 and TRBJ1-6, with D uncertain. Per germline, CDR1 LNHDA and CDR2 SQIVND (reference sequence). The CDR3 spans 12 residues. The CDR3 DNA sequence: TGTGCCAGTAGTATGGAGAATTCACCCCCCCACTTT. Protein product: CASSMENSPPHF.

The V call is TRBV20-1, the J call TRBJ2-5; a weak D match, TRBD2 (5 bases). V was clipped by 0 bases and J by 5 bases, with 13 bases between them. The CDR3 has 14 amino acids. The germline CDR1 and CDR2 sequences are DFQATT and SNEGSKA (reference sequence). The CDR3 sequence: CSARESGRGETQYF. The DNA of the CDR3 is TGCAGTGCTAGAGAGAGTGGGAGAGGGGAGACCCAGTACTTC.